This TCR beta chain emerged from a study of vaccination effects on CD4 cells after COVID-19. Turning to the study itself: After the second dose, samples were taken at median day 72.

Trimming shortened V by 3 bases and J by 7 bases, and 15 bases separated the two germline ends. This CDR3 spans 15 amino acids. Germline CDR1 is LNHDA and CDR2 is SQIVND (reference sequence). This clone was detected a few times. Its antigen is currently unknown. Under the ViraFEST assay, PBMC were stimulated with viral peptide pools so that antigen-specific CD4+ T cells expanded. Sequencing was performed afterwards. When less than 13 days of culture had elapsed, CD4+ T cells were isolated. Participants got two doses of BNT162b2 or mRNA-1273 vaccine. The repertoire was sequenced with immunoSEQ multiplex PCR; TCRdb's copy has only in-frame clones and lacks some. The sample yields tens of thousands of clones, 73% seen once.

The chain couples TRBV19 to TRBJ1-4; D might be TRBD1 (6 bases). The input for sequencing was CD4+ T cells from PBMCs cultured with HCoV-229E spike peptides, taken after COVID-19 vaccination. The TCR was taken from a human donor who received a COVID-19 vaccine. The CDR3 sequence: CASSISDRQAEKLFF. The CDR3 coding sequence is TGTGCCAGTAGTATCTCGGACCGACAGGCTGAAAAACTGTTTTTT.